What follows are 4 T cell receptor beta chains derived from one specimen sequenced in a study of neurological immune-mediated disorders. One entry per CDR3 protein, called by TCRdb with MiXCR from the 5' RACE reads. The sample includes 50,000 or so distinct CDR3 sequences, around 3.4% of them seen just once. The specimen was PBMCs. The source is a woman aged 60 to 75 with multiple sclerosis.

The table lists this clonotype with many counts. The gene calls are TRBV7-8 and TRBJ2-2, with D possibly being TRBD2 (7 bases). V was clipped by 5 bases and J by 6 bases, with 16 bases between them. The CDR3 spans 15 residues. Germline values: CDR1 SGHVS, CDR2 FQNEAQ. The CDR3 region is CASSPVLGGPGELFF. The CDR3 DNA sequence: TGTGCCAGCAGCCCCGTACTCGGGGGGCCCGGGGAGCTGTTTTTT.

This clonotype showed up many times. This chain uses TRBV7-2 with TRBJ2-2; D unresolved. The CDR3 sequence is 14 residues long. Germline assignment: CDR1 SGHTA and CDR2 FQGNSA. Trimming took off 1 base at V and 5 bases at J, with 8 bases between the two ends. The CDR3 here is CASSLVWRTGELFF. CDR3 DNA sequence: TGTGCCAGCAGCTTAGTCTGGCGGACCGGGGAGCTGTTTTTT.

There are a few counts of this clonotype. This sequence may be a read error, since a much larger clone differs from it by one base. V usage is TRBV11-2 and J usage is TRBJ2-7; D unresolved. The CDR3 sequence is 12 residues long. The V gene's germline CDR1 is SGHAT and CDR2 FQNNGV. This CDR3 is CDSSLGIYEQYF. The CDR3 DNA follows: TGTGACAGCAGCTTAGGTATCTACGAGCAGTACTTC.

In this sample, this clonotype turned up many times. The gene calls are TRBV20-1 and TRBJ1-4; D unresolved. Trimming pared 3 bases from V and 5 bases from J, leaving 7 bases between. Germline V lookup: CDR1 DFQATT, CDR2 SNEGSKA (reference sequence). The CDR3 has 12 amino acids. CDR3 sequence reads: CSASPGNEKLFF. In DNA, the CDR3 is TGCAGTGCTAGTCCTGGGAATGAAAAACTGTTTTTT.